This T cell receptor beta chain comes out of a study of T cell responses to AZD1222 COVID-19 vaccine (dated by TCRdb to the early 2020s). Background on the whole study: A total of around 240 trial participants underwent TCR sequencing, of whom some 210 received two doses of AZD1222 and about 26 received two doses of the MenACWY control vaccine. Trial participants were enrolled by age into subgroups of 18-55, 56-69 and 70-plus years, and about 150, 27 and 61 TCR-sequenced participants, respectively, were included in these subgroups.

In the case of this clone: The specificity of this receptor is unknown. Base-call qualities are not available, and no considerably larger clone is one nucleotide away.

The CDR3 regions of human TCRbeta chains were analyzed by immunosequencing. The study's own analysis went as follows. Repertoire TCRs were matched against a reference library of SARS-CoV-2-specific TCRs generated with the MIRA antigen-specificity platform. Breadth was defined as the fraction of unique TCRs that were SARS-CoV-2-associated. Depth was defined as the fraction of total T cells that were SARS-CoV-2-associated. Using the MIRA data, every spike-specific TCR was mapped to the spike region that the TCR reacted to and assigned to either a CD4 or a CD8 class. Log10-transformed breadth and depth values were compared by one-way ANOVA with Sidak's multiple comparisons tests. What TCRdb holds here is the immuneACCESS table cut down to in-frame rearrangements. Part of the clones is not present; checked against another copy, under half of the missing clones reflect an unresolved V gene, and the others are unexplained. V and J calls and clone size are given by that table; D and trimming were obtained from the DNA. This sample is represented by about 110,000 clones; roughly nine tenths of them were singletons. The ten top clones hold approximately 3% of the sample.

The CDR3 holds 15 amino acids from the cysteine to the phenylalanine. Just CDR3 DNA is preserved here, 45 bases in frame from base 1. From a lookup of the germline V gene (reference sequence), CDR1 and CDR2 are SGHKS and YYEKEE. V is pruned by 4 bases and J by 1 base, leaving 7 bases of the junction without a gene match. Beyond this particular receptor, the publication reports: Vaccine-associated CD4 TCRs spanned the whole spike protein, with dominant responses in regions 160-218 and 743-854. Only 5 to 7 AZD1222 recipients were SARS-CoV-2 seropositive at baseline, limiting conclusions about previously exposed vaccinees. No day 14 peak-response samples were available, so repertoires were characterized only after the peak T cell response. After two AZD1222 doses, both the breadth and the depth of spike-specific TCRs were significantly higher than at day 0 and than in MenACWY recipients. Participants were mostly white British, with more females than males. The authors suggested clonal diversity may have been underestimated. Epitopes outside the regions mutated in the B.1.351 and B.1.1.7 variants were reportedly recognized by nearly half of the unique spike-specific TCRs. The 56-69-year group was small, and its depth increase did not reach significance, likely because of low power.

The time point label here, explained by the study, means: baseline before first vaccination. According to the study, the label for this sample's treatment or condition signals: meningococcal conjugate vaccine given as trial control. The vaccinee samples were drawn from two UK trials, COV001 and COV002, one of which was a single-blind randomized controlled phase 2/3 trial testing AZD1222 (ChAdOx1 nCoV-19) in healthy adults. For TCRbeta chain sequencing, PBMC samples were collected from trial participants at day 0 and at day 28 after the second dose. The source is an adult in good health. This specimen was peripheral blood, taken on day 0 of MenACWY control vaccination. The rearrangement combines TRBV5-5 with TRBJ2-7, with 8 bases matching TRBD2. The nucleotide sequence reads TGTGCCAGCAGCCGTTCCGGGGGGGTATCCTACGAGCAGTACTTC. This sequence encodes CASSRSGGVSYEQYF. With the portions outside the CDR3 filled from the reference TRBV5-5 and TRBJ2-7 genes, the complete variable region becomes DAGVTQSPTHLIKTRGQQVTLRCSPISGHKSVSWYQQVLGQGPQFIFQYYEKEERGRGNFPDRFSARQFPNYSSELNVNALLLGDSALYLCASSRSGGVSYEQYFGPGTRLTVT.